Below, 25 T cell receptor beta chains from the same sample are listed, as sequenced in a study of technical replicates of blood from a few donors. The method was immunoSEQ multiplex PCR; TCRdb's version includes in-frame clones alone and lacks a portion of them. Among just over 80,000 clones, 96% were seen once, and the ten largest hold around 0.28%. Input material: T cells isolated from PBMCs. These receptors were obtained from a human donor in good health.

The CDR3 sequence is CASSEREGNPSTDTQYF. The CDR3 DNA follows: TGTGCCAGCAGTGAGAGGGAGGGGAATCCTAGCACAGATACGCAGTATTTT. This chain connects TRBV2 to TRBJ2-3, with 7 bases matching TRBD2. Germline V gives CDR1 SNHLY, CDR2 FYNNEI. V lost 3 bases and J lost 0; bases outside the gene matches: 9. This CDR3 is built from 17 residues. Based on the CDR3 plus reference TRBV2 and TRBJ2-3, the full variable domain is EPEVTQTPSHQVTQMGQEVILRCVPISNHLYFYWYRQILGQKVEFLVSFYNNEISEKSEIFDDQFSVERPDGSNFTLKIRSTKLEDSAMYFCASSEREGNPSTDTQYFGPGTRLTVL.

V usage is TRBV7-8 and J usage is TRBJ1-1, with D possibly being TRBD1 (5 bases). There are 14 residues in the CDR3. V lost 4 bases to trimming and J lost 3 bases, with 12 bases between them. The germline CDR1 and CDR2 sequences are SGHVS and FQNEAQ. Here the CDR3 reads CASSYKTGDTEAFF. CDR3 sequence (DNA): TGTGCCAGCAGCTATAAGACGGGGGACACTGAAGCTTTCTTT.

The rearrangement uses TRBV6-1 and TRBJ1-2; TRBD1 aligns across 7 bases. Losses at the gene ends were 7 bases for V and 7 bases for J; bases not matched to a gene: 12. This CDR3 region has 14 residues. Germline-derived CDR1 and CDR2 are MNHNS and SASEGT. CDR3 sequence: CASIPSTGLGGYTF. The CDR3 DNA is TGTGCCAGCATTCCTTCGACAGGGTTGGGTGGCTACACCTTC.

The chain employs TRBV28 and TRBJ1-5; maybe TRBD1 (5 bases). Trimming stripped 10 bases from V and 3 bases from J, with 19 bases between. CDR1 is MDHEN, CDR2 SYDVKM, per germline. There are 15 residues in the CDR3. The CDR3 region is CATLTQGTNNQPQHF. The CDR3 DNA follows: TGTGCCACCCTTACCCAGGGAACTAACAATCAGCCCCAGCATTTT.

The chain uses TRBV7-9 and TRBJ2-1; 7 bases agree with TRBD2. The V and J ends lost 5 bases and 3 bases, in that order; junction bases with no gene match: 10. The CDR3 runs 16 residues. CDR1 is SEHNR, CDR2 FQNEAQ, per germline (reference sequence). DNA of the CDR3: TGTGCCAGCAGCCCTCCAAGGACTAGGGACTACAATGAGCAGTTCTTC. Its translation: CASSPPRTRDYNEQFF. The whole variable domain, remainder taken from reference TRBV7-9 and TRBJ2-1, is DTGVSQNPRHKITKRGQNVTFRCDPISEHNRLYWYRQTLGQGPEFLTYFQNEAQLEKSRLLSDRFSAERPKGSFSTLEIQRTEQGDSAMYLCASSPPRTRDYNEQFFGPGTRLTVL.

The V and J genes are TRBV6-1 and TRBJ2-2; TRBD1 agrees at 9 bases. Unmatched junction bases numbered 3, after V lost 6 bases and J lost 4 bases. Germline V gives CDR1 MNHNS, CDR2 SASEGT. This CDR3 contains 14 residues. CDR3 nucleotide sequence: TGTGCCAGCAGCACAGGGGGCAGCACCGGGGAGCTGTTTTTT. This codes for CASSTGGSTGELFF.

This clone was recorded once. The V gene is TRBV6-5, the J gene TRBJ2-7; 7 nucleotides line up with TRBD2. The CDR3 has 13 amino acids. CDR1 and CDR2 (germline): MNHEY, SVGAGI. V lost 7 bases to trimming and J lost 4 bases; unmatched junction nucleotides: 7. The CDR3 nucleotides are TGTGCCAGCACCCGCGGGAGCCCATACGAGCAGTACTTC. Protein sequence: CASTRGSPYEQYF.

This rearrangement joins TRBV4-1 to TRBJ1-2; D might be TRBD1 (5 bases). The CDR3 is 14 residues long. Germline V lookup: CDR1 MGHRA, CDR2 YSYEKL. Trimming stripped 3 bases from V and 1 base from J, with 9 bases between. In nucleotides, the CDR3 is TGCGCCAGCAGCCAGGGGACTGTTAACTATGGCTACACCTTC. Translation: CASSQGTVNYGYTF.

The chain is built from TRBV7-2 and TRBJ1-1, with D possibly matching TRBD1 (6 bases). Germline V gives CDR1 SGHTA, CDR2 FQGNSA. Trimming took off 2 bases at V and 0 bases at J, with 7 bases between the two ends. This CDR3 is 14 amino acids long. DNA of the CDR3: TGTGCCAGCAGCTTACAGGGGATGAACACTGAAGCTTTCTTT. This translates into CASSLQGMNTEAFF.

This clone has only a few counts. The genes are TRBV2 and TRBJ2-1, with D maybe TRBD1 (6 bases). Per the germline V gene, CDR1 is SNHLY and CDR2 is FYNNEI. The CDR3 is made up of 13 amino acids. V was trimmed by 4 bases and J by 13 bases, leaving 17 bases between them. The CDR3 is CASSGVGGLEQFF. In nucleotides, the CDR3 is TGTGCCAGCAGTGGAGTAGGGGGTTTGGAACAGTTCTTC.

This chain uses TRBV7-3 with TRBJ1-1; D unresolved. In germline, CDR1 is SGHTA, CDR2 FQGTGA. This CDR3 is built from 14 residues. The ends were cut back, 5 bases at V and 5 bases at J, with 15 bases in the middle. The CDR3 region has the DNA TGTGCCAGCAGCGTTCCATCGGGTTCTACTGAAGCTTTCTTT. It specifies CASSVPSGSTEAFF.

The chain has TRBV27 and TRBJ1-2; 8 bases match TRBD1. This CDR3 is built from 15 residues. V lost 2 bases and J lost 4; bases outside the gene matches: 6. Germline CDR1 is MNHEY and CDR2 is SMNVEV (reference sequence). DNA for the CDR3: TGTGCCAGCAGTTTAGGGGACAGGATGAGCTATGGCTACACCTTC. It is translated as CASSLGDRMSYGYTF.

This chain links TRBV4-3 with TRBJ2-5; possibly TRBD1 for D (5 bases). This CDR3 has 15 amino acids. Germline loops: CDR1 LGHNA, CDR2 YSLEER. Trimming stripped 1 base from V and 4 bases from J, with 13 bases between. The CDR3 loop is CASSQVIQGRETQYF. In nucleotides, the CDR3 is TGCGCCAGCAGCCAAGTAATCCAGGGAAGAGAGACCCAGTACTTC.

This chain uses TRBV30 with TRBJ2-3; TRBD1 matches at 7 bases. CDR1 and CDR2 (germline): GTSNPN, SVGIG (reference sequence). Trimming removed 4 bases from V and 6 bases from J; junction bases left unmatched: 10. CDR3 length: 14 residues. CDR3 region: CAWTPTGYADTQYF. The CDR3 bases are TGTGCCTGGACCCCGACAGGGTACGCTGATACGCAGTATTTT. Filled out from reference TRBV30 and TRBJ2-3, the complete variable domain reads SQTIHQWPATLVQPVGSPLSLECTVEGTSNPNLYWYRQAAGRGLQLLFYSVGIGQISSEVPQNLSASRPQDRQFILSSKKLLLSDSGFYLCAWTPTGYADTQYFGPGTRLTVL.

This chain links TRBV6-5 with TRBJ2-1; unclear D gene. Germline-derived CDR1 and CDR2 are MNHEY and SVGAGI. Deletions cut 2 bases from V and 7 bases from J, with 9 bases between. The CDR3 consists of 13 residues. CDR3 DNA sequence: TGTGCCAGCAGTTACGGGCTACAGAATGAGCAGTTCTTC. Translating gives CASSYGLQNEQFF.

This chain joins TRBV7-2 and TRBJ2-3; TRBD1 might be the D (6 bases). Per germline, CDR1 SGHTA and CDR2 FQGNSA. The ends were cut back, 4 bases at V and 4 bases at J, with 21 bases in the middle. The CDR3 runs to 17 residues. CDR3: CASSYQGWGSESDTQYF. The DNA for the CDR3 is TGTGCCAGCAGCTACCAGGGGTGGGGTAGCGAGTCAGATACGCAGTATTTT. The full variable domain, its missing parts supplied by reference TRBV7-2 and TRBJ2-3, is GAGVSQSPSNKVTEKGKDVELRCDPISGHTALYWYRQSLGQGLEFLIYFQGNSAPDKSGLPSDRFSAERTGGSVSTLTIQRTQQEDSAVYLCASSYQGWGSESDTQYFGPGTRLTVL.

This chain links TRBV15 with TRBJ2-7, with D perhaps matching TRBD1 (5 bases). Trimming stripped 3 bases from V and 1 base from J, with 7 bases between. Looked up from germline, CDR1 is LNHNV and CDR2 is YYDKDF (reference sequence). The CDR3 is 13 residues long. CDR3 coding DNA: TGTGCCACCAGCAGCAGGGATTCCTACGAGCAGTACTTC. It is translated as CATSSRDSYEQYF.

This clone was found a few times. CDR3 residues: CASSPDSPAMVTF. CDR3 coding DNA: TGTGCCAGCAGCCCCGACAGTCCCGCAATGGTAACCTTC. The rearrangement joins TRBV7-8 to TRBJ1-2; D is perhaps TRBD1 (5 bases). The germline V gene encodes CDR1 SGHVS and CDR2 FQNEAQ. This CDR3 has 13 residues. Deletions cut 5 bases from V and 14 bases from J, with 21 bases between.

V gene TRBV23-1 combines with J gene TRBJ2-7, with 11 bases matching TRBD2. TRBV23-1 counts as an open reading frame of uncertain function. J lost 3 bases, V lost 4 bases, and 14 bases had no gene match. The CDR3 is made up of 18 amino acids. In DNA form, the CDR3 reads TGCGCCAGCAGTCTCAGGGGGGTAACTAGCGGGAGCTTCTACGAGCAGTACTTC. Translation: CASSLRGVTSGSFYEQYF.

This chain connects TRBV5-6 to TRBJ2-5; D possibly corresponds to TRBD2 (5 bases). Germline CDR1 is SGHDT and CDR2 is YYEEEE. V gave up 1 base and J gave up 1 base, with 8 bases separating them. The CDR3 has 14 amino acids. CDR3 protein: CASSLTGIQETQYF. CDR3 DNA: TGTGCCAGCAGCTTGACCGGGATCCAAGAGACCCAGTACTTC.

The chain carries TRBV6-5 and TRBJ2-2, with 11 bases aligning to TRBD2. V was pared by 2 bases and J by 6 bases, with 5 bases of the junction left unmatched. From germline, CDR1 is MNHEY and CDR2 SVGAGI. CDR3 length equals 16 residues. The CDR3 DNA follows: TGTGCCAGCAGTTACCGGGCTAGCGGGAGGCCCGGGGAGCTGTTTTTT. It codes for CASSYRASGRPGELFF.

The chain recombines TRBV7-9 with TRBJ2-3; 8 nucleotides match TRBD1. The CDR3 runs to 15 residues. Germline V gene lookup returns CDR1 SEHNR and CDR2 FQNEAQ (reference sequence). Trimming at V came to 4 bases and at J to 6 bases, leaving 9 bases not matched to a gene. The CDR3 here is CASSWLDRASDTQYF. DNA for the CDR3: TGTGCCAGCAGCTGGTTGGACAGGGCCTCCGATACGCAGTATTTT.

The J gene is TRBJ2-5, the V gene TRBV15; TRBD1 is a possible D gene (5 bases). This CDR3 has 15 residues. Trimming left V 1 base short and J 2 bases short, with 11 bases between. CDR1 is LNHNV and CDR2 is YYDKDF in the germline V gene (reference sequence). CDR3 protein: CATSRGQLVQETQYF. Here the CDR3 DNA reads TGTGCCACCAGCAGAGGACAGCTTGTTCAAGAGACCCAGTACTTC.

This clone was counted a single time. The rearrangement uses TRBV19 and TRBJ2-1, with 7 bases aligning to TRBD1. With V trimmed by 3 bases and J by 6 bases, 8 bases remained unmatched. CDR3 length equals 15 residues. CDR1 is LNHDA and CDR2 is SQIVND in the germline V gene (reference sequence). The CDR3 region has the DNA TGTGCCAGTAGTATTATAGGGGGCTCGGGCAATGAGCAGTTCTTC. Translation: CASSIIGGSGNEQFF.

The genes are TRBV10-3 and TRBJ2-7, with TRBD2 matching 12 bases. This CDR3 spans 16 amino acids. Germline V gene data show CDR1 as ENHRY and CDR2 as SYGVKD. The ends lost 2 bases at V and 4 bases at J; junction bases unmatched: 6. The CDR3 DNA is TGTGCCATCAGTGAGGCACTAACTAGCGGGGGGTACGAGCAGTACTTC. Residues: CAISEALTSGGYEQYF.